These 30 T cell receptor beta chains originate from one sample sequenced in a study of regulatory T cells in long-lasting Graves disease. Combining iRepertoire HTBI primers with Arm-PCR of CDR3 regions, the authors built TCR beta libraries. TCRdb called the multiplex PCR reads again in MiXCR, with one record for every CDR3 protein. The data contain about 530,000 distinct CDR3 sequences, 15% to 20% of them seen just once; the ten biggest clones take up roughly 25%. The time point here: newly diagnosed GD, antithyroid drugs for less than 3 months. From RNA extracted from PBMCs, the TCR library was made. This sample also appeared in a second study, on T cells in Graves' hyperthyroidism and ophthalmopathy.

This specimen was peripheral blood mononuclear cells (PBMCs), taken at new diagnosis, from a patient treated with antithyroid drugs. These receptors were obtained from a woman aged 40 to 65 with Graves disease.

This CDR3 is CAWSSRNQPQHF. CDR3 nucleotide sequence: TGTGCCTGGAGTTCTCGCAATCAGCCCCAGCATTTT. This chain links TRBV30 with TRBJ1-5; D gene unclear. V lost 2 bases, J lost 2 bases, and 4 bases lay in between. Germline V gene lookup returns CDR1 GTSNPN and CDR2 SVGIG (reference sequence). The CDR3 loop spans 12 amino acids.

Concerning this clonotype: A much larger clone differs from this one at a single base, so this may be a read error. The chain is built from TRBV7-3 and TRBJ1-1; D is undetermined. The germline CDR1 and CDR2 sequences are SGHTA and FQGTGA. Trimming removed 6 bases from V and 1 base from J, with 12 bases in between. The CDR3 extends over 14 amino acids. The CDR3 bases are TGTGCCAGCAGTAACGGACTCGCGAACACTGAAGCTTTCTTT. Translation: CASSNGLANTEAFF.

This clonotype was detected ten times or more. The chain combines TRBV28 with TRBJ2-3; TRBD2 aligns across 10 bases. V was pared by 6 bases and J by 1 base, with 4 bases of the junction left unmatched. Germline V gene lookup returns CDR1 MDHEN and CDR2 SYDVKM. The CDR3 spans 15 residues. In DNA form, the CDR3 reads TGTGCCAGCAGCTTAGCGGGGGGAGGCACAGATACGCAGTATTTT. It specifies CASSLAGGGTDTQYF.

This rearrangement joins TRBV4-1 to TRBJ1-3, with D unresolved. V was trimmed by 3 bases and J by 4 bases, leaving 10 bases between them. The length of the CDR3 is 14 residues. The germline CDR1 and CDR2 sequences are MGHRA and YSYEKL. The CDR3 bases are TGCGCCAGCAGCCAGCGTGGGGTGGGAAACACCATATATTTT. Protein sequence: CASSQRGVGNTIYF.

This clonotype has a handful of counts. This CDR3 is CASSLSGHTEQYF. The CDR3 coding sequence is TGTGCCAGCAGTTTGAGTGGACATACCGAGCAGTACTTC. The chain links TRBV27 to TRBJ2-7; weak D call: TRBD1 (5 bases). CDR3 length: 13 amino acids. The germline CDR1 and CDR2 sequences are MNHEY and SMNVEV (reference sequence). The V gene lost 3 bases and the J gene lost 6 bases, with 12 bases spanning the gap.

The table lists this clonotype with many counts. For the CDR3, the DNA is TGTGCCAGCAGTTTAGACAGGGCGGCGGGGAGCCAGCATTTT. It is translated as CASSLDRAAGSQHF. The chain recombines TRBV27 with TRBJ1-5; 7 nucleotides agree with TRBD1. With 2 bases clipped from V and 12 bases from J, the junction kept 10 bases outside the gene matches. Germline assignment: CDR1 MNHEY and CDR2 SMNVEV (reference sequence). The CDR3 contains 14 residues.

A word on this clonotype: This may stem from a read error, because a much larger clone lies one nucleotide away. This rearrangement joins TRBV6-1 to TRBJ2-5, with D uncertain. Trimming took off 1 base at V and 9 bases at J, with 12 bases between the two ends. Germline V CDR1 and CDR2: MNHNS, SASEGT. The CDR3 spans 13 residues. The CDR3 DNA reads as TGTGCCAGCAGTGAAGGACCGTTCCGTGCCCAGTACTTC. It yields the protein CASSEGPFRAQYF.

This clonotype was seen a handful of times. The CDR3: CASSSGAGLDNEQFF. CDR3 bases: TGTGCCAGCAGCTCGGGGGCGGGGTTAGACAATGAGCAGTTCTTC. This chain links TRBV7-9 with TRBJ2-1, with D perhaps matching TRBD1 or TRBD2 (6 bases each). Germline-derived CDR1 and CDR2 are SEHNR and FQNEAQ (reference sequence). Trimming removed 4 bases from V and 5 bases from J, with 15 bases in between. The CDR3 loop spans 15 amino acids.

This clonotype has a handful of counts. One end of the junction varies from germline; a read error may be responsible. This chain joins TRBV3-1 and TRBJ2-2; D may be TRBD2 (7 bases). Germline-derived CDR1 and CDR2 are LGHDT and YNNKEL (reference sequence). This CDR3 contains 15 residues. The chain's CDR3 is CASSHFSGGTEELFF. In DNA form, the CDR3 reads TGTGCCAGCAGCCACTTTTCGGGGGGCACCGAGGAGCTGTTTTTT.

The chain recombines TRBV5-1 with TRBJ1-2, with 9 bases matching TRBD1. J lost 5 bases, V lost 5 bases, and 10 bases had no gene match. Germline lookup yields CDR1 SGHRS and CDR2 YFSETQ. The CDR3 runs to 15 residues. CDR3 sequence: CASSRRDRETYGYTF. The CDR3 nucleotides are TGCGCCAGCAGTCGGAGGGACAGGGAAACGTATGGCTACACCTTC. Together with reference TRBV5-1 and TRBJ1-2, the CDR3 gives the full variable domain: KAGVTQTPRYLIKTRGQQVTLSCSPISGHRSVSWYQQTPGQGLQFLFEYFSETQRNKGNFPGRFSGRQFSNSRSEMNVSTLELGDSALYLCASSRRDRETYGYTFGSGTRLTVV.

The rearrangement joins TRBV20-1 to TRBJ1-3; unclear D gene. Germline V gene data show CDR1 as DFQATT and CDR2 as SNEGSKA (reference sequence). This CDR3 has 15 amino acids. The V and J ends lost 0 bases and 3 bases respectively, with 12 bases between them. CDR3 sequence (DNA): TGCAGTGCTAGAGATACCGGGGATGATGGAAACACCATATATTTT. This encodes CSARDTGDDGNTIYF.

This clonotype was observed many times. The genes are TRBV28 and TRBJ1-6; 10 nucleotides line up with TRBD1. The CDR3 loop spans 14 amino acids. Looked up from germline, CDR1 is MDHEN and CDR2 is SYDVKM. The V gene end was trimmed by 5 bases and the J gene end by 10 bases; junction bases not matched to a gene: 5. The CDR3 DNA reads TGTGCCAGCAGTATAGGACAGGGGGTCTCACCCCTCCACTTT. Translated: CASSIGQGVSPLHF. The whole variable domain, filled in from reference TRBV28 and TRBJ1-6, reads DVKVTQSSRYLVKRTGEKVFLECVQDMDHENMFWYRQDPGLGLRLIYFSYDVKMKEKGDIPEGYSVSREKKERFSLILESASTNQTSMYLCASSIGQGVSPLHFGNGTRLTVT.

The chain recombines TRBV7-9 with TRBJ2-3; D gene unclear. Between the trimmed V and J ends, which lost 5 bases and 8 bases, there was a span of 17 bases. This CDR3 region has 14 residues. Germline assignment: CDR1 SEHNR and CDR2 FQNEAQ (reference sequence). The CDR3 coding sequence is TGTGCCAGCAGCGCTGGGCCCCGGGCCACTACGCAGTATTTT. Protein: CASSAGPRATTQYF.

Many counts were recorded for this clonotype. The genes are TRBV3-1 and TRBJ2-7, with D tentatively TRBD2 (5 bases). Looked up from germline, CDR1 is LGHDT and CDR2 is YNNKEL (reference sequence). Trimming stripped 3 bases from V and 2 bases from J, with 8 bases between. The CDR3 loop spans 13 amino acids. CDR3 loop: CASSHEGPYEQYF. For the CDR3, the DNA is TGTGCCAGCAGCCATGAGGGCCCCTACGAGCAGTACTTC.

The table lists this clonotype with many counts. The chain uses TRBV6-2 or TRBV6-3 and TRBJ1-4; unclear D gene. V lost 2 bases and J lost 8, with 12 bases in between. Germline loops: CDR1 MNHEY, CDR2 SVGEGT. This CDR3 contains 14 residues. The CDR3 reads CASSYPTGGEKLFF. The CDR3 DNA follows: TGTGCCAGCAGTTACCCTACCGGAGGCGAAAAACTGTTTTTT.

This chain joins TRBV7-8 and TRBJ2-7; D tentatively reads TRBD1 or TRBD2 (5 bases each). V was pared by 6 bases and J by 2 bases, with 20 bases between. Germline V CDR1 and CDR2: SGHVS, FQNEAQ. The CDR3 is made up of 16 amino acids. CDR3 coding DNA: TGTGCCAGCAGGTATGGGCCCCGGGACGGAACCTACGAGCAGTACTTC. As protein: CASRYGPRDGTYEQYF.

As for this clonotype: Since a far larger clone is one base different, this is likely a read error. The chain joins TRBV3-1 to TRBJ2-3, with 7 bases fitting TRBD2. Germline trimming cut 0 bases from V and 4 bases from J; bases unmatched to any gene: 1. The germline CDR1 and CDR2 sequences are LGHDT and YNNKEL (reference sequence). CDR3 length: 14 amino acids. The CDR3 here is CASSQDTSADTQYF. In nucleotides, the CDR3 is TGTGCCAGCAGCCAAGATACTAGCGCAGATACGCAGTATTTT.

This clonotype has at least ten counts. J is TRBJ1-1 and V is TRBV28; D is ambiguous. Trimming left V 1 base short and J 0 bases short, with 12 bases between. This CDR3 has 16 amino acids. CDR1 and CDR2 (germline): MDHEN, SYDVKM. The CDR3, as DNA: TGTGCCAGCAGTTTATTAACGGCCTCGCTGAACACTGAAGCTTTCTTT. Protein product: CASSLLTASLNTEAFF. Full variable domain (rest looked up from reference TRBV28 and TRBJ1-1): DVKVTQSSRYLVKRTGEKVFLECVQDMDHENMFWYRQDPGLGLRLIYFSYDVKMKEKGDIPEGYSVSREKKERFSLILESASTNQTSMYLCASSLLTASLNTEAFFGQGTRLTVV.

The table lists this clonotype with a few counts. This chain links TRBV19 with TRBJ2-3; the D gene is possibly TRBD1 (6 bases). Germline V lookup: CDR1 LNHDA, CDR2 SQIVND (reference sequence). This CDR3 has 15 residues. Trimming shortened V by 5 bases and J by 2 bases, and 14 bases separated the two germline ends. The CDR3 protein is CASSSNDRFTDTQYF. The CDR3 DNA is TGTGCCAGTAGTTCTAACGACAGGTTCACAGATACGCAGTATTTT.

On this clonotype: Possible read error: a much larger clone is one base away. This chain links TRBV11-2 with TRBJ2-5, with 7 bases lining up with TRBD2. The CDR3 length is 16 residues. From germline, CDR1 is SGHAT and CDR2 FQNNGV. Trimming removed 1 base from V and 5 bases from J; junction bases left unmatched: 10. The CDR3 DNA reads TGTGCCAGCAGCTTAGGTCTAGTGGGGGGGGAGGAGACCCAGTACTTC. Its translation: CASSLGLVGGEETQYF.

This clonotype was detected a few times. The chain has TRBV29-1 and TRBJ2-1, with 7 bases matching TRBD1. Germline CDR1 SQVTM, CDR2 ANQGSEA. This CDR3 has 15 amino acids. Germline trimming cut 4 bases from V and 4 bases from J; bases unmatched to any gene: 10. CDR3 bases: TGCAGCGTTGGACGATCGCCGGGACAGTACAATGAGCAGTTCTTC. Translation gives CSVGRSPGQYNEQFF.

At least ten counts were recorded for this clonotype. This may arise from a read error, as a much more abundant clone is one base away. The chain uses TRBV28 and TRBJ1-1, with a possible D match to TRBD1 (6 bases). Germline V CDR1 and CDR2: MDHEN, SYDVKM. CDR3 length: 14 amino acids. The CDR3 DNA reads as TGTGCCAACAGTTTTGCGGGGGCTGGGACTGAAGCTTTCTTT. Protein product: CANSFAGAGTEAFF.

J is TRBJ2-7 and V is TRBV19; D is ambiguous. Trimming left V 3 bases short and J 1 base short, with 7 bases between. This CDR3 has 13 residues. Germline V gene lookup returns CDR1 LNHDA and CDR2 SQIVND (reference sequence). CDR3 in amino acids: CASSIDGSYEQYF. The CDR3 DNA reads TGTGCCAGTAGTATCGACGGATCCTACGAGCAGTACTTC.

The chain links TRBV7-2 to TRBJ2-6; no firm D call. Trimming pared 5 bases from V and 4 bases from J, leaving 6 bases between. Looked up from germline, CDR1 is SGHTA and CDR2 is FQGNSA. The CDR3 runs to 13 residues. This chain's CDR3 is CASSAVGANVLTF. Written as DNA, the CDR3 is TGTGCCAGCAGCGCGGTAGGGGCCAACGTCCTGACTTTC.

In its sample, this clonotype was seen a few times. The CDR3 DNA follows: TGCGCCAGCAGCCAAACTCGGACGGGACACCGCTCTGGAAACACCATATATTTT. Its translation is CASSQTRTGHRSGNTIYF. The chain uses TRBV4-1 and TRBJ1-3, with a tentative D call TRBD1 (6 bases). V dropped 2 bases and J dropped 0 bases, with 17 bases sitting between them. The CDR3 is 18 residues long. In germline, CDR1 is MGHRA, CDR2 YSYEKL.

This clonotype has a count of ten or more. In DNA, the CDR3 is TGTGCCTGGAGGGCCGGGAATGTCCAGTTCTTC. Encoded protein: CAWRAGNVQFF. The V gene is TRBV30, the J gene TRBJ2-1; tentatively, D is TRBD2 (5 bases). This CDR3 has 11 amino acids. Trimming took off 3 bases at V and 13 bases at J, with 13 bases between the two ends. Germline lookup yields CDR1 GTSNPN and CDR2 SVGIG (reference sequence). The complete variable domain, with remaining parts taken from reference TRBV30 and TRBJ2-1, reads SQTIHQWPATLVQPVGSPLSLECTVEGTSNPNLYWYRQAAGRGLQLLFYSVGIGQISSEVPQNLSASRPQDRQFILSSKKLLLSDSGFYLCAWRAGNVQFFGPGTRLTVL.

The chain is built from TRBV19 and TRBJ1-1; D call uncertain. This CDR3 contains 11 residues. Germline CDR1 and CDR2: LNHDA and SQIVND (reference sequence). V was cut by 3 bases and J by 5 bases, with 4 bases left in between. The CDR3 region has the DNA TGTGCCAGTAGTATCCCGACTGAAGCTTTCTTT. This translates into CASSIPTEAFF.

This clonotype was counted between two and nine times. The gene calls are TRBV7-8 and TRBJ1-3, with D maybe TRBD1 (5 bases). Germline CDR1 and CDR2: SGHVS and FQNEAQ. V was pared by 5 bases and J by 1 base, with 18 bases between. The CDR3 covers 17 residues. The CDR3 is CASSPTGQGVSGNTIYF. The CDR3 region has the DNA TGTGCCAGCAGCCCCACAGGCCAGGGCGTTTCTGGAAACACCATATATTTT.

Points on this clonotype: This may be a read error: a much more frequent sequence differs by one nucleotide. The rearrangement uses TRBV11-2 and TRBJ1-3; D unclear. V shed 5 bases and J shed 0 bases, with 23 bases lying between them. Germline values: CDR1 SGHAT, CDR2 FQNNGV. This CDR3 has 19 residues. CDR3 region: CASSPFPRSQVISGNTIYF. In DNA form, the CDR3 reads TGTGCCAGCAGCCCCTTCCCTAGGTCTCAGGTTATCTCTGGAAACACCATATATTTT.

This clonotype was found many times. This chain joins TRBV20-1 and TRBJ2-5, with no clear D. Between the trimmed V and J ends, which lost 5 bases and 5 bases, there was a span of 9 bases. Germline CDR1 DFQATT, CDR2 SNEGSKA (reference sequence). CDR3 length: 11 residues. In nucleotides, the CDR3 is TGCAGTGCTCTATTTCGGGAGACCCAGTACTTC. Translation: CSALFRETQYF.